The 10 T cell receptor beta chains listed next were all sequenced from one sample in a study of tumor and adjacent non-tumor tissue in lung cancer. This sample's RNA came from whole unsorted tissue. The normal lung tissue was taken more than 3 cm from the tumor edge. The library came from three nested PCR rounds adapted from ARM-PCR protocols. TCRdb itself ran the multiplex PCR reads through MiXCR, one entry per CDR3 protein. The data show tens of thousands of distinct CDR3 sequences, with approximately 73% seen just once and under 55% held by the top ten. What was sequenced was distant non-tumor lung tissue. Receptors were obtained from a man in his fifties or sixties with non-small cell lung cancer.

The chain combines TRBV11-1 with TRBJ2-7; D may be TRBD2 (5 bases). Trimming took off 8 bases at V and 3 bases at J, with 17 bases between the two ends. Germline CDR1 reads SGHAT; CDR2 reads FQDESV (reference sequence). This CDR3 spans 14 amino acids. The CDR3 is CASPTPLRDYEQYF. Here the CDR3 DNA reads TGTGCCAGCCCAACCCCGTTACGGGACTACGAGCAGTACTTC.

Note on this clonotype: Given the absence of the conserved phenylalanine or tryptophan at the CDR3 end, a read error is likely. The chain combines TRBV24-1 with TRBJ2-7, with a weak D call TRBD1 (6 bases). The CDR3 length is 15 residues. CDR1 is KGHDR, CDR2 SFDVKD, per germline. As DNA, the CDR3 is TGTGTCACCATTGATTCTCTACGACCGACAGGCGAGCAGTACATC. Translation: CVTIDSLRPTGEQYI.

Comments on this clonotype: This is likely a read error, given that the CDR3 carries no conserved phenylalanine or tryptophan at its end. This chain connects TRBV24-1 to TRBJ2-5, with D perhaps given as TRBD1 or TRBD2 (5 bases each). The germline V and J ends were trimmed by 2 bases and 4 bases, with 13 bases remaining between them. The CDR3 length is 15 residues. Germline-derived CDR1 and CDR2 are KGHDR and SFDVKD. The CDR3 spells CATSDWGSHAETQYL. As DNA, the CDR3 is TGTGCCACCAGTGATTGGGGGTCGCACGCAGAGACCCAGTACTTA.

This clonotype turned up a few times. The chain has TRBV28 and TRBJ1-2, with TRBD1 identical over 8 bases. The length of the CDR3 is 17 residues. V lost 8 bases to trimming and J lost 8 bases; unmatched junction nucleotides: 22. Germline V gene lookup returns CDR1 MDHEN and CDR2 SYDVKM. The CDR3 nucleotides are TGTGCCAGCGGAGGGACAGGCGACCTTATTGGGCTGCGGGGCTACACCTTC. Protein: CASGGTGDLIGLRGYTF.

Comment on this clonotype: Mismatch with germline at one junction end may stem from a read error. The rearrangement links TRBV5-6 to TRBJ2-7; D may be TRBD2 (6 bases). Germline V CDR1 and CDR2: SGHDT, YYEEEE. The CDR3 spans 12 residues. In DNA, the CDR3 is TGTACCAGCACCTGCGGGATCTACGAGCAGTACTTT. Its translation: CTSTCGIYEQYF.

Of note for this clonotype: A read error may produce the germline difference seen at one junction end. The chain recombines TRBV5-1 with TRBJ1-6; TRBD1 is a possible D gene (5 bases). Germline-derived CDR1 and CDR2 are SGHRS and YFSETQ. The CDR3 is 16 amino acids. CDR3 amino acids: CASSTFQFDRNSPLHF. For the CDR3, the DNA is TGCGCCAGCAGCACTTTTCAATTCGACAGAAATTCACCCCTTCACTTT.

As regards this clonotype: An end of the junction differs from the germline gene, which may be a read error. This chain joins TRBV6-6 and TRBJ2-7; no firm D call. This CDR3 has 15 residues. The germline CDR1 and CDR2 sequences are MNHNY and SVGAGI (reference sequence). The CDR3 loop is CDSSYLQHNPYEQYF. CDR3 DNA: TGTGACAGCAGTTACCTTCAGCACAATCCCTACGAGCAGTACTTC.

Turning to this clonotype: A junction boundary mismatches the germline segment, possibly from a read error. This CDR3 is CARSQDPGLWTRELFF. The CDR3 DNA sequence: TGCGCCAGAAGCCAAGACCCGGGGTTGTGGACCAGGGAGCTGTTTTTT. This chain joins TRBV4-1 and TRBJ2-2; D is possibly TRBD2 (5 bases). Germline CDR1 and CDR2: MGHRA and YSYEKL. This CDR3 is 16 amino acids long.

This clonotype appeared a few times. At one boundary the junction diverges from the germline segment, which might be a read error. In nucleotides, the CDR3 is TGTAGTGTTGAAACAGGTGTACAAGAGATCCAGTACTTC. Its protein product is CSVETGVQEIQYF. The genes are TRBV29-1 and TRBJ2-5; a weak D match, TRBD1 (5 bases). Germline V gives CDR1 SQVTM, CDR2 ANQGSEA. This CDR3 has 13 amino acids.

This clonotype appeared many times. The CDR3 DNA is TGCAGCTGGGCTCGGACTAGCGCTGGGGAGACCCAGTACTTC. It encodes CSWARTSAGETQYF. The chain recombines TRBV29-1 with TRBJ2-5; TRBD2 agrees at 9 bases. The CDR3 has 14 residues. Germline CDR1 is SQVTM and CDR2 is ANQGSEA. The junction had 12 bases not matched to a gene; V was cut back by 8 bases and J by 5 bases.